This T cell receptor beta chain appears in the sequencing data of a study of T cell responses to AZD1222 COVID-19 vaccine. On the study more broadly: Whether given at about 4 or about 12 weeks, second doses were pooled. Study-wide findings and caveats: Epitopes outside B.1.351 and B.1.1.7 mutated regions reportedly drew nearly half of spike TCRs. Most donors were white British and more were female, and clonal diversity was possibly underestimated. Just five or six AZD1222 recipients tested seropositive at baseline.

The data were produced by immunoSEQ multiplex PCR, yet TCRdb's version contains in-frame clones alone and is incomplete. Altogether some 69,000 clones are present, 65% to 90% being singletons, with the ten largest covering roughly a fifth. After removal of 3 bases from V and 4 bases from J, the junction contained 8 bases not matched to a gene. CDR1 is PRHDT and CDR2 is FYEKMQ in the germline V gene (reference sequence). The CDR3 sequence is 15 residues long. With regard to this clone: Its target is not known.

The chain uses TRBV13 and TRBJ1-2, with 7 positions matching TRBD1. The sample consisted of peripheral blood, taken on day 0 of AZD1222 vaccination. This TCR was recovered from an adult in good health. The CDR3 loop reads CASSLGQGGIYGYTF. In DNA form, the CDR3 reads TGTGCCAGCAGCTTGGGTCAGGGGGGGATCTATGGCTACACCTTC. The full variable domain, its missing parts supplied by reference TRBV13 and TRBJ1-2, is AAGVIQSPRHLIKEKRETATLKCYPIPRHDTVYWYQQGPGQDPQFLISFYEKMQSDKGSIPDRFSAQQFSDYHSELNMSSLELGDSALYFCASSLGQGGIYGYTFGSGTRLTVV.